Shown below are 30 T cell receptor beta chains from a single sample sequenced in a study of T cell clonotyping in hematopoietic cell transplantation. TCRdb's table, derived via immunoSEQ multiplex PCR, lists solely in-frame clones and lacks some. The repertoire holds about 3,300 clones, with approximately 95% as singletons. Time point denoted: recipient sample about 28 days before transplant, after cytoreduction. The material sequenced was peripheral blood mononuclear cells, taken before stem cell transplant. These receptors originate from a woman aged 45-65 years with chronic myeloid leukemia. Some clones in this sample may be carry-over from other donors' samples.

The chain recombines TRBV25-1 with TRBJ2-3; possible D gene TRBD2, 6 bases. V was pared by 3 bases and J by 2 bases, with 21 bases between. The CDR3 loop spans 18 amino acids. Germline loops: CDR1 MGHDK, CDR2 SYGVNS. CDR3 region: CASSDPGGSLPSTDTQYF. The CDR3 nucleotides are TGTGCCAGCAGTGACCCTGGGGGGAGCTTGCCATCCACAGATACGCAGTATTTT. Based on the CDR3 plus reference TRBV25-1 and TRBJ2-3, the full variable domain is EADIYQTPRYLVIGTGKKITLECSQTMGHDKMYWYQQDPGMELHLIHYSYGVNSTEKGDLSSESTVSRIRTEHFPLTLESARPSHTSQYLCASSDPGGSLPSTDTQYFGPGTRLTVL.

This chain links TRBV7-2 with TRBJ1-6, with D unresolved. Germline V gene sequence: CDR1 SGHTA, CDR2 FQGNSA. Trimming left V 1 base short and J 8 bases short, with 9 bases between. The CDR3 sequence is 14 residues long. CDR3 amino acids: CASSLGITDSPLHF. The CDR3 region has the DNA TGTGCCAGCAGCTTAGGGATCACAGATTCACCCCTCCACTTT. The complete variable domain, with remaining parts taken from reference TRBV7-2 and TRBJ1-6, reads GAGVSQSPSNKVTEKGKDVELRCDPISGHTALYWYRQSLGQGLEFLIYFQGNSAPDKSGLPSDRFSAERTGGSVSTLTIQRTQQEDSAVYLCASSLGITDSPLHFGNGTRLTVT.

The chain has TRBV9 and TRBJ2-2; D is undetermined. The CDR3 has 14 residues. CDR1 is SGDLS, CDR2 YYNGEE, per germline. V was clipped by 3 bases and J by 7 bases, with 13 bases between them. This CDR3 reads CASSEAFGRGELFF. CDR3 in DNA: TGTGCCAGCAGCGAGGCCTTCGGGCGCGGGGAGCTGTTTTTT.

This clone has just one count. This chain joins TRBV7-3 and TRBJ1-2; tentative D call: TRBD1 (5 bases). Germline CDR1 reads SGHTA; CDR2 reads FQGTGA. The CDR3 is 13 amino acids. The V and J ends lost 5 bases and 6 bases respectively, with 13 bases between them. The CDR3 nucleotides are TGTGCCAGCAGCCTAGGGGAAGGAGATGGCTACACCTTC. Amino acid sequence: CASSLGEGDGYTF. Filled out from reference TRBV7-3 and TRBJ1-2, the complete variable domain reads GAGVSQTPSNKVTEKGKYVELRCDPISGHTALYWYRQSLGQGPEFLIYFQGTGAADDSGLPNDRFFAVRPEGSVSTLKIQRTERGDSAVYLCASSLGEGDGYTFGSGTRLTVV.

This chain connects TRBV28 to TRBJ1-1; D perhaps matches TRBD1 (6 bases). V was clipped by 8 bases and J by 3 bases, with 13 bases between them. CDR1 and CDR2 from the germline V gene are MDHEN and SYDVKM. CDR3 size: 13 residues. CDR3 bases: TGTGCCAGCCTTACAGGGCCGGACACTGAAGCTTTCTTT. Amino acids: CASLTGPDTEAFF.

The CDR3 sequence: CSVRTGGNTEAFF. CDR3 coding DNA: TGCAGCGTCAGGACAGGGGGAAACACTGAAGCTTTCTTT. This chain joins TRBV29-1 and TRBJ1-1; 10 positions agree with TRBD1. V shed 6 bases, J shed 2 bases, and the junction held 3 bases outside the gene matches. The CDR3 runs to 13 residues. The germline V gene encodes CDR1 SQVTM and CDR2 ANQGSEA.

This chain connects TRBV7-2 to TRBJ2-5; the D is unclear. V shed 2 bases and J shed 0 bases, with 7 bases lying between them. This CDR3 contains 14 residues. CDR1 is SGHTA and CDR2 is FQGNSA in the germline V gene. The CDR3 sequence: CASSLTEYQETQYF. As DNA, the CDR3 is TGTGCCAGCAGCTTAACAGAGTACCAAGAGACCCAGTACTTC.

The chain has TRBV9 and TRBJ1-1; TRBD1 is a possible D gene (5 bases). V was cut by 5 bases and J by 6 bases, with 23 bases left in between. The CDR3 extends over 16 amino acids. From germline, CDR1 is SGDLS and CDR2 YYNGEE. DNA of the CDR3: TGTGCCAGCAGTCAAGCTATACAGGTCGAGGGGTCTGAAGCTTTCTTT. It translates to CASSQAIQVEGSEAFF.

This sequence joins TRBV27 and TRBJ1-5, with D maybe TRBD1 (5 bases). Trimming left V 6 bases short and J 3 bases short, with 12 bases between. The CDR3 runs to 14 residues. Germline V CDR1 and CDR2: MNHEY, SMNVEV (reference sequence). In DNA form, the CDR3 reads TGTGCCAGCAGCCGAACAGGCTTCAATCAGCCCCAGCATTTT. Protein: CASSRTGFNQPQHF.

This clone was observed a single time. The gene calls are TRBV29-1 and TRBJ2-3; D might be TRBD2 (6 bases). The CDR3 runs to 12 residues. The V gene's germline CDR1 is SQVTM and CDR2 ANQGSEA. Trimming removed 3 bases at V and 12 bases at J, with 16 bases between. The CDR3 DNA reads TGCAGCGTTGATACGACTAGTTTCTCCCAGTATTTT. As protein: CSVDTTSFSQYF.

The chain joins TRBV7-9 to TRBJ2-1, with 7 bases fitting TRBD2. Per germline, CDR1 SEHNR and CDR2 FQNEAQ (reference sequence). The CDR3 has 14 amino acids. The V and J ends lost 2 bases and 6 bases, in that order; junction bases with no gene match: 4. The CDR3 DNA reads TGTGCCAGCAGCTTATCGGGGGGAGCCAATGAGCAGTTCTTC. Translated: CASSLSGGANEQFF. The variable domain in full, with the rest retrieved from reference TRBV7-9 and TRBJ2-1, is DTGVSQNPRHKITKRGQNVTFRCDPISEHNRLYWYRQTLGQGPEFLTYFQNEAQLEKSRLLSDRFSAERPKGSFSTLEIQRTEQGDSAMYLCASSLSGGANEQFFGPGTRLTVL.

This clone was counted a few times. The chain has TRBV5-1 and TRBJ1-1, with D unresolved. Germline V gives CDR1 SGHRS, CDR2 YFSETQ. This CDR3 spans 13 amino acids. Trimming removed 5 bases from V and 1 base from J, with 9 bases in between. CDR3 nucleotide sequence: TGCGCCAGCAGTTTATCCTGGAACACTGAAGCTTTCTTT. This gives the protein CASSLSWNTEAFF.

V usage is TRBV5-1 and J usage is TRBJ2-3; 8 positions match TRBD1. Germline V gene sequence: CDR1 SGHRS, CDR2 YFSETQ. The CDR3 consists of 16 residues. Germline trimming cut 1 base from V and 4 bases from J; bases unmatched to any gene: 8. The CDR3 reads CASSLPSTGAADTQYF. DNA for the CDR3: TGCGCCAGCAGCTTGCCCTCGACAGGGGCGGCAGATACGCAGTATTTT.

The chain employs TRBV28 and TRBJ1-1; D ambiguous. Germline lookup yields CDR1 MDHEN and CDR2 SYDVKM. Trimming removed 6 bases from V and 8 bases from J, with 19 bases in between. The CDR3 sequence is 14 residues long. The CDR3 sequence: CASSQHKKVAEAFF. The CDR3 bases are TGTGCCAGCAGCCAGCATAAAAAAGTAGCGGAAGCTTTCTTT.

As DNA, the CDR3 is TGTGCCTGGAACACTCCGGGACTAGCGGGATCCTACGAGCAGTACTTC. Protein sequence: CAWNTPGLAGSYEQYF. The rearrangement uses TRBV30 and TRBJ2-7; TRBD2 agrees at 13 bases. Losses at the gene ends were 4 bases for V and 1 base for J; bases not matched to a gene: 7. The V gene's germline CDR1 is GTSNPN and CDR2 SVGIG (reference sequence). This CDR3 is built from 16 residues.

The J gene is TRBJ1-6, the V gene TRBV6-1, with D uncertain. Germline CDR1 MNHNS, CDR2 SASEGT. V shed 0 bases and J shed 10 bases, with 13 bases lying between them. The CDR3 sequence is 15 residues long. In DNA, the CDR3 is TGTGCCAGCAGTGAAGCTCGATCCCGAAGGTCACCCCTCCACTTT. This gives the protein CASSEARSRRSPLHF.

CDR3 sequence (DNA): TGTGCCAGCAGCGTGGGGGGAACTAATGAAAAACTGTTTTTT. This translates into CASSVGGTNEKLFF. V is TRBV7-2 and J is TRBJ1-4; perhaps TRBD1 as D (5 bases). Looked up from germline, CDR1 is SGHTA and CDR2 is FQGNSA. Between the trimmed V and J ends, which lost 5 bases and 1 base, there was a span of 8 bases. This CDR3 spans 14 amino acids. The full variable domain, completed using reference TRBV7-2 and TRBJ1-4, is GAGVSQSPSNKVTEKGKDVELRCDPISGHTALYWYRQSLGQGLEFLIYFQGNSAPDKSGLPSDRFSAERTGGSVSTLTIQRTQQEDSAVYLCASSVGGTNEKLFFGSGTQLSVL.

This clone was picked up one time. The V and J genes are TRBV6-6 and TRBJ2-7; the D gene is possibly TRBD2 (6 bases). V was cut by 5 bases and J by 1 base, with 12 bases left in between. The length of the CDR3 is 14 residues. CDR1 is MNHNY and CDR2 is SVGAGI in the germline V gene (reference sequence). The CDR3: CASSRKGGSYEQYF. CDR3 in DNA: TGTGCCAGCAGTAGAAAGGGAGGATCCTACGAGCAGTACTTC.

The chain links TRBV19 to TRBJ1-1, with 8 bases lining up with TRBD1. V lost 6 bases to trimming and J lost 1 base; unmatched junction nucleotides: 4. There are 14 residues in the CDR3. CDR1 is LNHDA and CDR2 is SQIVND in the germline V gene (reference sequence). CDR3 amino acids: CASRSQGGNTEAFF. The CDR3 nucleotides read TGTGCCAGTAGGTCACAGGGGGGGAACACTGAAGCTTTCTTT.

This chain uses TRBV2 with TRBJ2-5; D unresolved. Trimming removed 3 bases at V and 4 bases at J, with 6 bases between. The CDR3 consists of 12 residues. Germline-derived CDR1 and CDR2 are SNHLY and FYNNEI. The CDR3 region is CASSDWIETQYF. The CDR3 coding sequence is TGTGCCAGCAGTGACTGGATAGAGACCCAGTACTTC.

V is TRBV18 and J is TRBJ1-6, with D perhaps TRBD1 (6 bases). Trimming took 0 bases from V and 7 from J, leaving 19 bases between them. CDR1 KGHSH and CDR2 LQKENI come from the germline V gene. The CDR3 is made up of 18 amino acids. In nucleotides, the CDR3 is TGTGCCAGCTCACCACCCTCTCCGAACCAGGGGAGGAATTCACCCCTCCACTTT. Its translation is CASSPPSPNQGRNSPLHF.

The chain employs TRBV5-5 and TRBJ1-1; D possibly corresponds to TRBD1 (6 bases). The ends were cut back, 0 bases at V and 5 bases at J, with 11 bases in the middle. The CDR3 is 14 residues long. Per germline, CDR1 SGHKS and CDR2 YYEKEE (reference sequence). CDR3 bases: TGTGCCAGCAGCTTGGAGGCAGGGGATACTGAAGCTTTCTTT. This codes for CASSLEAGDTEAFF.

J is TRBJ2-1 and V is TRBV5-4, with unresolved D. Deletions cut 4 bases from V and 0 bases from J, with 17 bases between. Germline CDR1 reads SGHNT; CDR2 reads YYREEE (reference sequence). This CDR3 is 17 amino acids long. This CDR3 reads CASSIRLAVSSYNEQFF. In nucleotides, the CDR3 is TGTGCCAGCAGCATACGTTTGGCGGTAAGCTCCTACAATGAGCAGTTCTTC.

This rearrangement joins TRBV4-1 to TRBJ1-1, with D maybe TRBD1 (5 bases). There are 13 residues in the CDR3. Trimming shortened V by 0 bases and J by 3 bases, and 5 bases separated the two germline ends. The V gene's germline CDR1 is MGHRA and CDR2 YSYEKL. The CDR3 DNA sequence: TGCGCCAGCAGCCAAGAACAGGACACTGAAGCTTTCTTT. This gives the protein CASSQEQDTEAFF.

The chain recombines TRBV7-2 with TRBJ2-2, with a tentative D call TRBD1 (6 bases). CDR1 and CDR2 (germline): SGHTA, FQGNSA. V was cut by 6 bases and J by 1 base, with 12 bases left in between. CDR3 length: 15 amino acids. The CDR3 loop reads CASRPDRRNTGELFF. The CDR3 DNA reads as TGTGCCAGCAGACCTGACAGGCGGAACACCGGGGAGCTGTTTTTT.

The rearrangement joins TRBV29-1 to TRBJ1-1, with TRBD1 matching 9 bases. CDR1 is SQVTM and CDR2 is ANQGSEA in the germline V gene. J lost 0 bases, V lost 6 bases, and 26 bases had no gene match. This CDR3 has 21 amino acids. DNA for the CDR3: TGCAGCGTCTCACAGGGGGCCGGGACAGGCTTTTTCGGGGAGCTGAACACTGAAGCTTTCTTT. Its translation is CSVSQGAGTGFFGELNTEAFF.

The chain has TRBV28 and TRBJ1-2; a weak D match, TRBD1 (5 bases). CDR3 length: 15 residues. V was trimmed by 2 bases and J by 4 bases, leaving 14 bases between them. CDR1 is MDHEN and CDR2 is SYDVKM in the germline V gene. Here the CDR3 DNA reads TGTGCCAGCAGTTTAGTCACCGGGGACTTCTATGGCTACACCTTC. It is translated as CASSLVTGDFYGYTF.

The CDR3 DNA sequence: TGTGCCAGCAGCCATTCTGAAGGGAGCTACTCCTACGAGCAGTACTTC. Protein product: CASSHSEGSYSYEQYF. V and J are TRBV14 and TRBJ2-7, with D possibly matching TRBD2 (5 bases). The CDR3 sequence is 16 residues long. Germline CDR1 and CDR2: SGHDN and FVKESK. Between the trimmed V and J ends, which lost 3 bases and 0 bases, there was a span of 15 bases.

The V call is TRBV25-1, the J call TRBJ2-5; 12 bases are a match to TRBD2. The germline V gene has CDR1 MGHDK and CDR2 SYGVNS. The CDR3 runs to 14 residues. After removal of 10 bases from V and 7 bases from J, the junction contained 10 bases not matched to a gene. The CDR3 loop is CATDPSGGAGTQYF. Written as DNA, the CDR3 is TGTGCCACCGACCCTAGCGGGGGGGCCGGGACCCAGTACTTC. The full variable domain, with the rest looked up from reference TRBV25-1 and TRBJ2-5, is EADIYQTPRYLVIGTGKKITLECSQTMGHDKMYWYQQDPGMELHLIHYSYGVNSTEKGDLSSESTVSRIRTEHFPLTLESARPSHTSQYLCATDPSGGAGTQYFGPGTRLLVL.

The V and J genes are TRBV7-6 and TRBJ2-1, with unresolved D. Germline assignment: CDR1 SGHVS and CDR2 FNYEAQ. CDR3 size: 17 residues. The germline V and J ends were trimmed by 1 base and 7 bases, with 20 bases remaining between them. Here the CDR3 reads CASSLGSSPALTNEQFF. Written as DNA, the CDR3 is TGTGCCAGCAGCTTAGGCTCGAGTCCTGCCTTAACGAATGAGCAGTTCTTC.